Below, 14 T cell receptor beta chains from the same sample are listed, as sequenced in a study of radiotherapy plus CTLA-4 blockade in lung cancer (dated by TCRdb to the late 2010s). Libraries were made using the immunoSEQ multiplex PCR assay. TCRdb's version of the immuneACCESS table is confined to in-frame rearrangements and falls short of the full clone set. An unresolved V gene accounts for under half of the shortfall where checked; the remainder is of unknown origin. The sample contains roughly 100,000 clones, around 85% of them found a single time. The ten largest clones add up to around 2% of the sample. The sequences come from peripheral blood, collected from a patient treated with radiotherapy plus ipilimumab. Source of these receptors: a human donor with non-small cell lung cancer that progressed on radiotherapy plus ipilimumab. Some clones in this sample may be carry-over from other donors' samples.

This chain uses TRBV5-1 with TRBJ2-7, with TRBD1 matching 11 bases. The germline CDR1 and CDR2 sequences are SGHRS and YFSETQ. The CDR3 consists of 15 residues. The V gene end was trimmed by 0 bases and the J gene end by 4 bases; junction bases not matched to a gene: 3. The CDR3 here is CASSLEGTGGYEQYF. The CDR3 DNA follows: TGCGCCAGCAGCTTGGAAGGGACAGGGGGGTACGAGCAGTACTTC.

A single count supports this clone. This chain joins TRBV7-8 and TRBJ2-2, with 8 bases matching TRBD1. Germline-derived CDR1 and CDR2 are SGHVS and FQNEAQ. The CDR3 is 16 amino acids. The V gene end was trimmed by 5 bases and the J gene end by 3 bases; junction bases not matched to a gene: 8. The CDR3 here is CASSQPGTGYTGELFF. The CDR3 DNA reads as TGTGCCAGCAGCCAACCCGGGACAGGTTACACCGGGGAGCTGTTTTTT.

The rearrangement joins TRBV7-9 to TRBJ1-3, with no clear D. Germline V CDR1 and CDR2: SEHNR, FQNEAQ (reference sequence). CDR3 length equals 15 residues. V lost 5 bases and J lost 0, with 11 bases in between. The CDR3 region has the DNA TGTGCCAGCAGCCCACTCCTTGTCTCTGGAAACACCATATATTTT. As protein: CASSPLLVSGNTIYF.

The V call is TRBV6-6, the J call TRBJ2-1, with TRBD1 identical over 8 bases. This CDR3 spans 15 amino acids. V lost 7 bases and J lost 6; bases outside the gene matches: 11. From germline, CDR1 is MNHNY and CDR2 SVGAGI (reference sequence). Here the CDR3 DNA reads TGTGCCAGCAATATGGACAGGGTGGGCGGCAATGAGCAGTTCTTC. It is translated as CASNMDRVGGNEQFF.

The chain recombines TRBV15 with TRBJ1-2, with a possible D match to TRBD1 (5 bases). The germline V gene has CDR1 LNHNV and CDR2 YYDKDF (reference sequence). The V end lost 3 bases, the J end lost 7 bases, and 24 bases lay between the germline ends. The CDR3 has 17 residues. In DNA, the CDR3 is TGTGCCACCAGCAGGACGAGGGTTGAGGGGAGATCGGGTGGCTACACCTTC. This sequence encodes CATSRTRVEGRSGGYTF.

The rearrangement uses TRBV16 and TRBJ2-1; D is ambiguous. Germline CDR1 and CDR2: KGHSY and FQNENV. Deletions cut 0 bases from V and 7 bases from J, with 7 bases between. This CDR3 spans 13 amino acids. The CDR3 loop reads CASSQSSPNEQFF. The CDR3, as DNA: TGTGCCAGCAGCCAATCAAGTCCTAATGAGCAGTTCTTC.

The genes are TRBV10-3 and TRBJ2-7; D ambiguous. V was shortened by 10 bases and J by 3 bases, with 22 bases between the two germline ends. Looked up from germline, CDR1 is ENHRY and CDR2 is SYGVKD. CDR3 length: 15 amino acids. DNA for the CDR3: TGTGCCACCTATTCTACAGTTTCCTCCGGCTACGAGCAGTACTTC. It encodes CATYSTVSSGYEQYF.

The genes are TRBV5-1 and TRBJ1-1; 8 positions match TRBD1. The CDR3 runs 14 residues. Germline V gives CDR1 SGHRS, CDR2 YFSETQ. With V trimmed by 4 bases and J by 1 base, 3 bases remained unmatched. CDR3 sequence reads: CASSMTGENTEAFF. CDR3 sequence (DNA): TGCGCCAGCAGCATGACAGGGGAGAACACTGAAGCTTTCTTT. Combining the CDR3 with reference TRBV5-1 and TRBJ1-1 gives the whole variable domain KAGVTQTPRYLIKTRGQQVTLSCSPISGHRSVSWYQQTPGQGLQFLFEYFSETQRNKGNFPGRFSGRQFSNSRSEMNVSTLELGDSALYLCASSMTGENTEAFFGQGTRLTVV.

The V gene is TRBV4-2, the J gene TRBJ1-1; D is unresolved. Trimming left V 0 bases short and J 5 bases short, with 13 bases between. Germline V gives CDR1 LGHNA, CDR2 YNFKEQ. The length of the CDR3 is 15 residues. This CDR3 reads CASSQEISVQTEAFF. The CDR3 DNA sequence: TGTGCCAGCAGCCAAGAAATTAGCGTACAAACTGAAGCTTTCTTT.

The chain couples TRBV5-6 to TRBJ2-7, with TRBD2 as a possible D gene (6 bases). The length of the CDR3 is 17 residues. Germline lookup yields CDR1 SGHDT and CDR2 YYEEEE. V was shortened by 1 base and J by 6 bases, with 23 bases between the two germline ends. The CDR3 bases are TGTGCCAGCAGCTTGAACCAAGCAGGGAAGGGGACTTCCGAGCAGTACTTC. This sequence encodes CASSLNQAGKGTSEQYF.

The V and J genes are TRBV10-3 and TRBJ1-1; a possible D gene is TRBD1 (6 bases). The CDR3 runs 14 residues. V shed 4 bases and J shed 5 bases, with 14 bases lying between them. In germline, CDR1 is ENHRY, CDR2 SYGVKD. The CDR3 DNA sequence: TGTGCCATCAGTGTTGGGGGGCAGGGGACTGAAGCTTTCTTT. Amino acid sequence: CAISVGGQGTEAFF.

CDR3 DNA sequence: TGTGCCAGCAGCGCTGGACCCGTCGGGGAGCAGTTCTTC. This gives the protein CASSAGPVGEQFF. J is TRBJ2-1 and V is TRBV28; D is uncertain. CDR1 MDHEN and CDR2 SYDVKM come from the germline V gene. V was clipped by 6 bases and J by 10 bases, with 16 bases between them. The CDR3 consists of 13 residues.

In this sample, this clone turned up a few times. The chain joins TRBV27 to TRBJ2-7; TRBD1 is a possible D gene (6 bases). The germline V and J ends were trimmed by 5 bases and 2 bases, with 10 bases remaining between them. The CDR3 covers 13 residues. The V gene's germline CDR1 is MNHEY and CDR2 SMNVEV (reference sequence). Here the CDR3 DNA reads TGTGCCAGCAGTAAGGACAGCACCTACGAGCAGTACTTC. This sequence encodes CASSKDSTYEQYF.

V gene TRBV6-5 combines with J gene TRBJ2-5; a possible D gene is TRBD2 (7 bases). The CDR3 is made up of 13 amino acids. Germline assignment: CDR1 MNHEY and CDR2 SVGAGI. V was cut by 6 bases and J by 7 bases, with 15 bases left in between. CDR3 DNA: TGTGCCAGCAGATATCCTGGGGGGGCGACCCAGTACTTC. Its protein product is CASRYPGGATQYF.